Listed here are 4 T cell receptor beta chains from one sample, sequenced in a study of blood T cells in healthy people across ages. Next came a second PCR, run for about 6 to 11 cycles, which used a sample-barcoded 5' primer along with a J-beta primer mix. TCRdb fed the 5' RACE reads into MiXCR, producing one record per CDR3 protein. The data contain under 800,000 distinct CDR3 sequences, about 21% of them seen just once; the ten biggest clones take up 3.5% to 4%. The sequenced sample was blood. The receptors come from a man aged 65 to 79 in good health.

The CDR3 DNA reads TGTGCCAGTAGTTCCCCGGGACAGGGAGCCTACGAGCAGTACTTC. It is translated as CASSSPGQGAYEQYF. The V call is TRBV19, the J call TRBJ2-7, with TRBD1 identical over 9 bases. Trimming removed 5 bases from V and 2 bases from J; junction bases left unmatched: 7. CDR1 and CDR2 (germline): LNHDA, SQIVND (reference sequence). CDR3 length equals 15 residues.

The J gene is TRBJ1-3, the V gene TRBV20-1; tentatively, D is TRBD1 (6 bases). Trimming took off 7 bases at V and 7 bases at J, with 14 bases between the two ends. CDR3 size: 12 residues. Germline V gives CDR1 DFQATT, CDR2 SNEGSKA (reference sequence). CDR3 DNA: TGCAGTGGAGAGCGGGGGGGCAACACCATATATTTT. As protein: CSGERGGNTIYF.

The chain carries TRBV20-1 and TRBJ1-1; no firm D call. The CDR3 is 13 residues long. Trimming stripped 2 bases from V and 8 bases from J, with 15 bases between. Per germline, CDR1 DFQATT and CDR2 SNEGSKA (reference sequence). CDR3 region: CSARPDNREEAFF. CDR3 nucleotide sequence: TGCAGTGCTAGACCTGACAACCGGGAAGAAGCTTTCTTT.

The chain combines TRBV2 with TRBJ2-5, with no clear D. The DNA matches TRBJ2-1 better at its end, which makes the J call doubtful. The CDR3 loop spans 13 amino acids. CDR1 is SNHLY, CDR2 FYNNEI, per germline. The chain's CDR3 is CASGSYSDGEQFF. CDR3 coding DNA: TGTGCCAGCGGATCCTACTCCGACGGAGAGCAGTTCTTC.